This TCR beta chain is drawn from a study of blood T cell repertoires in COVID-19. Study at large: Both acute and convalescent COVID-19 samples were obtained from the United States, Italy and Spain. T cells, B-cell-depleted T cells, or PBMCs supplied cDNA or gDNA.

How the authors handled the data: Amplification of reference gene primers was used by the study to estimate nucleated cell counts. Libraries were prepared by immunoSEQ multiplex PCR; TCRdb keeps only in-frame clonotypes and omits some of them. V and J calls and clone size are those listed in that table; D and trimming were worked out from the DNA. The sample includes 70,000 to 90,000 clones, roughly 79% of them seen just once. By sample fraction, this clone is medium-sized (0.01 to 0.1%). Trimming took off 6 bases at V and 6 bases at J, with 11 bases between the two ends. The germline CDR1 and CDR2 sequences are MNHEY and SMNVEV (reference sequence). The CDR3 consists of 12 residues.

The specimen sequenced was peripheral blood. The V and J genes are TRBV27 and TRBJ1-1; maybe TRBD1 (5 bases). The TCR was taken from a human donor in a cohort sampled during active COVID-19. The CDR3 protein is CASSLPGSEAFF. In DNA form, the CDR3 reads TGTGCCAGCAGCCTCCCAGGGTCTGAAGCTTTCTTT.